The clone carrying this T cell receptor beta chain has just one count. This entry belongs to a study of T cell responses to AZD1222 COVID-19 vaccine. V shed 4 bases and J 3 bases; nucleotides not matched to a gene: 12. This CDR3 comprises 18 residues. Germline V lookup: CDR1 SGHRS, CDR2 YFSETQ. TCRdb keeps only in-frame clones here, not all; method: immunoSEQ multiplex PCR. The data contain about 190,000 clones, more than 75% of them singletons. The receptor comes from an adult in good health. The rearrangement uses TRBV5-1 and TRBJ2-5, with 13 bases fitting TRBD2. The sample consisted of peripheral blood, taken on day 0 of MenACWY control vaccination. For the CDR3, the DNA is TGCGCCAGCAGCACACTAGCGGGGGGGCCTCCGAGCAAAGAGACCCAGTACTTC. It yields the protein CASSTLAGGPPSKETQYF.